Here is one T cell receptor beta chain with its context. This clone was counted ten times or more. Which antigen it targets is not known. Nothing much larger sits one base from this clone, and base qualities are not available. Using the deep immunoSEQ assay, TCR CDR3 regions were amplified from genomic DNA by multiplex PCR. Extracted genomic DNA from each cell subset was distributed evenly across all wells of several immunoSEQ 96-well plates, and each plate was treated as a replicate. Each replicate PCR for sorted subsets received 150 to 250 ng genomic DNA, equal to about 29,000 T cell genomes. Purified libraries were measured with a Qubit 3.0 fluorometer, size-checked on a Bioanalyzer 2100, and measured again with the KAPA Library Quantification kit. A separate single-read 150-cycle Illumina NextSeq 550 flow cell was used to sequence each immunoSEQ 96-well plate. In the paper's pipeline: Because only junctional sequences without quality scores were contained in the immunoSEQ output, filtering matching that applied to full-length reads could not be performed. To assign V/J genes and CDR3, sequences were annotated against IMGT germline references using PyIR, a Python wrapper for IgBLAST v1.9. Reads were filtered out if the reads had weak V/J assignments (E-value above 1e-6), no CDR3, stop codons, out-of-frame junctions, or ambiguous translated residues. V3J clonotypes were defined as sequences sharing an identical inferred V gene, J gene, and CDR3 amino acid sequence. Percentage overlap between repertoires was computed as shared unique clonotypes divided by the size of the smaller repertoire. RTK rarefaction, the Chao1 estimator, and Recon v2.1 estimates of unobserved clonotypes were used to assess repertoire richness. OLGA was used to compute generation probabilities for all TCRbeta clonotypes that the gDNA method yielded from a handful of donors. Held by TCRdb, this immuneACCESS table contains in-frame sequences only and omits some clones. Under half of the omission traces to an unresolved V gene where checked; the cause of the rest is unknown. That table supplies the V and J calls and clone size; D and trimming were determined from the DNA. This sample is represented by under 1,100,000 clones; around three quarters of them were singletons. The biggest ten clones account for 0.6% to 0.75% of the sample.

This entry is derived from a study of shared clonotypes between healthy human individuals (TCRdb year 2020). Background for the entire study: A couple of women and three men aged 18 to 49 years were included in the cohort. For each donor, CD4 naive and CD4 memory were each given three plates, CD8 naive was given two plates, and CD8 memory was given one plate. To estimate repertoire size and how much clonotype sharing occurs between individuals, the study deeply sequenced the blood TCR repertoires of about five healthy adults. Libraries were prepared and TCR repertoires were sequenced by different laboratories using diverse techniques, in order to increase sequencing depth and limit assay-specific biases. Per donor, leukapheresis produced somewhere between about 0.8 and 9 billion PBMCs.

Taken from cysteine to phenylalanine, the CDR3 has 15 residues. Only the CDR3 DNA stays, 45 bases, in frame from base 1. V is cut by 4 bases and J by 3 bases, and the space between the germline ends is 14 bases. CDR1 is given as SGDLS and CDR2 as YYNGEE, both from the germline V gene. The donors were healthy, HIV-negative adults who had no recently reported acute infections or vaccinations. All donors were Caucasian adults living in Nashville, Tennessee, USA. Magnetic negative selection was used to enrich CD4+ T cells, after which naive cells were positively selected on CD45RA and the negative fraction became the memory subset. Blood was obtained by leukapheresis, after which PBMCs were separated by Ficoll-Histopaque density gradient centrifugation and cryopreserved in liquid nitrogen vapor phase. Purity and quantity of every magnetically sorted T cell population were checked by analytical flow cytometry. Genomic DNA was isolated from each sorted fraction and quantified by UV absorbance on a Nanodrop 2000c.

Summary of the overall study and its limitations: Sharing across a few donors was observed for around 4.8% of naive CD4, around 3.5% of naive CD8, over 2% of memory CD4, and 0.4% of memory CD8 clonotypes. Naive subsets generally had larger estimated clonotype richness than memory subsets. Pairwise subsampling led to the expectation that sequencing depth would affect the degree of clonotype sharing among donors. Incomplete sequencing was indicated by rarefaction of sorted-subset datasets, despite the large sequencing depth. Clonotypes shared by all four sorted-subset donors showed higher generation probabilities than non-shared clonotypes. The genetic and exposure-history diversity represented was limited by the small number of donors. Sampling was limited to blood, and TCR repertoires in tissue likely differ from TCR repertoires in blood.

This receptor was obtained from a man aged 18 to 29 in good health. Some clones in this sample may be carry-over from other donors' samples. Sequencing used memory CD4+ T cells from PBMCs. In light of the paper, this sample's cell subset or site label describes: CD45RA-negative fraction. The sequence joins TRBV9 to TRBJ2-1; the D gene is possibly TRBD1 or TRBD2, with 5 bases matching each. The CDR3 is CASSQEGGHYNEQFF. The sequenced DNA is TGTGCCAGCAGCCAAGAGGGTGGACACTACAATGAGCAGTTCTTC.